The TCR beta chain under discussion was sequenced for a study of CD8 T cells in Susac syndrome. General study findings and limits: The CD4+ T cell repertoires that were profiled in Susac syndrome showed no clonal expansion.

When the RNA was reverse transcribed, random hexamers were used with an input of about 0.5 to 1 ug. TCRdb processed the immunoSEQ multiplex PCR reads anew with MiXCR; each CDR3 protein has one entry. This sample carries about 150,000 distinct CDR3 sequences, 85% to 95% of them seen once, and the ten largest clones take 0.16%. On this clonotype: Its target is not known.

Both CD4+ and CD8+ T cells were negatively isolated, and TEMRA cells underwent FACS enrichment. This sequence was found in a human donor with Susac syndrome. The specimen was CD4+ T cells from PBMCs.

The CDR3 DNA reads TGTGCCAGCAGCCGCGGGACAATGGAGACCCAGTACTTC. Amino acids: CASSRGTMETQYF. J is TRBJ2-5 and V is TRBV6-5; tentatively, D is TRBD1 or TRBD2 (6 bases each). Trimming removed 6 bases from V and 5 bases from J, with 13 bases in between. This CDR3 has 13 amino acids. Germline V gene data show CDR1 as MNHEY and CDR2 as SVGAGI.